These 4 T cell receptor beta chains share one sample of origin, sequenced in a study of cytomegalovirus exposure and HLA in healthy donors. The PCR ran on 60 Vbeta and 13 Jbeta primers. Some clones are missing from TCRdb's copy, which holds only in-frame ones; the method was immunoSEQ multiplex PCR. The sample includes approximately 140,000 clones, 55% to 80% of them seen just once. Specimen: PBMCs. The receptors shown here come from a woman in her thirties or forties in good health and CMV-seronegative.

The rearrangement uses TRBV2 and TRBJ2-4; TRBD1 matches 8 bases. V gave up 4 bases and J gave up 8 bases; unmatched junction bases: 13. Germline CDR1 reads SNHLY; CDR2 reads FYNNEI. This CDR3 has 16 residues. The CDR3 DNA is TGTGCCAGCAGTGCCAGGGGGCGAGAAAAAACGGACATTCAGTACTTC. It codes for CASSARGREKTDIQYF. Looking up the rest from reference TRBV2 and TRBJ2-4 gives the full variable domain: EPEVTQTPSHQVTQMGQEVILRCVPISNHLYFYWYRQILGQKVEFLVSFYNNEISEKSEIFDDQFSVERPDGSNFTLKIRSTKLEDSAMYFCASSARGREKTDIQYFGAGTRLSVL.

J is TRBJ1-5 and V is TRBV18, with 12 bases lining up with TRBD1. Trimming at V came to 0 bases and at J to 6 bases, leaving 3 bases not matched to a gene. The CDR3 is 16 amino acids. Germline values: CDR1 KGHSH, CDR2 LQKENI. The CDR3 DNA reads TGTGCCAGCTCACCACCGGGACAGGGGGCAGGTCAGCCCCAGCATTTT. Translated, it gives CASSPPGQGAGQPQHF. Filled out from reference TRBV18 and TRBJ1-5, the complete variable domain reads NAGVMQNPRHLVRRRGQEARLRCSPMKGHSHVYWYRQLPEEGLKFMVYLQKENIIDESGMPKERFSAEFPKEGPSILRIQQVVRGDSAAYFCASSPPGQGAGQPQHFGDGTRLSIL.

The chain carries TRBV5-6 and TRBJ2-1, with D maybe TRBD1 (5 bases). This CDR3 comprises 13 residues. From germline, CDR1 is SGHDT and CDR2 YYEEEE. Trimming removed 3 bases at V and 7 bases at J, with 11 bases between. DNA for the CDR3: TGTGCCAGCAGCTCTTGGGGCGGAAATGAGCAGTTCTTC. Translated: CASSSWGGNEQFF.

The rearrangement joins TRBV6-1 to TRBJ2-5; D may be TRBD2 (6 bases). The CDR3 totals 11 residues. V lost 5 bases to trimming and J lost 13 bases, with 14 bases between them. Per the germline V gene, CDR1 is MNHNS and CDR2 is SASEGT. CDR3 bases: TGTGCCAGCAGTTCCGGGGGTAGTCGGTACTTC. The encoded protein is CASSSGGSRYF.